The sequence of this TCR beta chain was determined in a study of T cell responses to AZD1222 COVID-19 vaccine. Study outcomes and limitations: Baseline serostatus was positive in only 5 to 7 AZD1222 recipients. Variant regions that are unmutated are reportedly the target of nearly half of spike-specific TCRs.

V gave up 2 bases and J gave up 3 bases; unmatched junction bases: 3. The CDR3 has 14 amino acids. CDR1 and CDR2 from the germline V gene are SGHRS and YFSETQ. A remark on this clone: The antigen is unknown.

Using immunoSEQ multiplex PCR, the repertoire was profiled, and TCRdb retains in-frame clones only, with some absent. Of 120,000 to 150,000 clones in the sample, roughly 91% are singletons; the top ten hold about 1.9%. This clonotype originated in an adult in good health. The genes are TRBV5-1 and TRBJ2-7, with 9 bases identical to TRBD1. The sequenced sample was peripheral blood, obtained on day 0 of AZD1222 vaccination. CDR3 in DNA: TGCGCCAGCAGCTTTGAGACAGGGGGCTACGAGCAGTACTTC. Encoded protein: CASSFETGGYEQYF.